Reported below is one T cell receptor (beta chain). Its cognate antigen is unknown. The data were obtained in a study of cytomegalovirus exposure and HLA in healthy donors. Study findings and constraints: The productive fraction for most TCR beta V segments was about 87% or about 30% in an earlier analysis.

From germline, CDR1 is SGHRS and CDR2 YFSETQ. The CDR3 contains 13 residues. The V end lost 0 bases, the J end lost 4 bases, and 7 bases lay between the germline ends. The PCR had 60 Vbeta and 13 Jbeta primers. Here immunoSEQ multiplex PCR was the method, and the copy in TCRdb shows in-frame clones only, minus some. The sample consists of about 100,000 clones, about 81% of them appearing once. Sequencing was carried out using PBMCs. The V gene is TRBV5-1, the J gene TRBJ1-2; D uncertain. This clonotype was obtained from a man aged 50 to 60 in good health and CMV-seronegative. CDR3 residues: CASSLGEGYGYTF. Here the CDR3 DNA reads TGCGCCAGCAGCTTGGGGGAGGGCTATGGCTACACCTTC.